A selection of T cell receptor beta chains follows, all from one sample in a study of T cell repertoires in cytomegalovirus infection. TCRdb independently ran MiXCR on the reads; one entry per CDR3 protein. The sample lists roughly 640,000 distinct CDR3 sequences, 20% to 30% occurring once. The source material was CD8+ T cells from PBMCs. These receptors were taken from a human donor in good health (CMV status not recorded). Some clones in this sample may be carry-over from other donors' samples. Each CDR3 is given with its conserved first and last residue. The order of the fields is CDR3 DNA, CDR3 protein, CDR3 length, V gene, clone size, J gene, D gene. A D gene is named only where the DNA matches it firmly. Clone size is given for some rows only: seen once, a few or many times, or a class if the clone is expanded.

TGTGCCAGCAGTCCTGACACGGAGGGTAACCAAGAGACCCAGTACTTC,CASSPDTEGNQETQYF,16,TRBV12-3/TRBV12-4,NA,TRBJ2-5,NA
TGTGCCAGCAGTGAACCTGCAGGCCCACCAGGTCATGAGCAGTTCTTC,CASSEPAGPPGHEQFF,16,TRBV2,once,TRBJ2-1,NA
TGCGCCAGCAGCCAAGAAGCGAGCATGGCTAATGAAAAACTGTTTTTT,CASSQEASMANEKLFF,16,TRBV4-3,few,TRBJ1-4,NA
TGTGCCAGCAGCTCTCCCGCTGGGGGGCCTTTAAATGAGCAGTTCTTC,CASSSPAGGPLNEQFF,16,TRBV5-5,few,TRBJ2-1,NA
TGTGCCAGCAGCTTAGAATACAGGAGATACCAAGAGACCCAGTACTTC,CASSLEYRRYQETQYF,16,TRBV11-2,many,TRBJ2-5,NA
TGTGCCACCAGCAGAGATCGTGCACTCCGCTCTGGAAACACCATATATTTT,CATSRDRALRSGNTIYF,17,TRBV15,few,TRBJ1-3,NA
TGTGCCAGCAGTCAGACAGGGCTTAATTCACCCCTCCACTTT,CASSQTGLNSPLHF,14,TRBV28,few,TRBJ1-6,TRBD1
TGTGCCAGCAGTTACCTAACCGCAGACGGGGTTGACACTGAAGCTTTCTTT,CASSYLTADGVDTEAFF,17,TRBV6-5,many,TRBJ1-1,NA
TGTGTCAGCAAAGGATGGGGTCGATACAATCCTTCCAATGAGCAGTTCTTC,CVSKGWGRYNPSNEQFF,17,TRBV28,NA,TRBJ2-1,NA
TGCAGTGCTAGAGAAACATCCTACACAGATACGCAGTATTTT,CSARETSYTDTQYF,14,TRBV20-1,NA,TRBJ2-3,NA
TGTGCCAGCAGCCCGGGACTAGCGGGGGCTCCGGGGGAGCTGTTTTTT,CASSPGLAGAPGELFF,16,TRBV6-5,NA,TRBJ2-2,TRBD2
TGCAGTGCTGCCGGGGTTTACAATGAGCAGTTCTTC,CSAAGVYNEQFF,12,TRBV20-1,NA,TRBJ2-1,NA
TGTGCCAGCAGCCCGAGCGGGGGTAGCCAAGAGACCCAGTACTTC,CASSPSGGSQETQYF,15,TRBV7-9,NA,TRBJ2-5,TRBD2
TGCGCCAGCAGCTACCGGGACCCCATCCAAGAGACCCAGTACTTC,CASSYRDPIQETQYF,15,TRBV5-1,once,TRBJ2-5,NA
TGTGCCAGCCGCCCCCGGGCGGAAGATACGCAGTATTTT,CASRPRAEDTQYF,13,TRBV11-2,many,TRBJ2-3,NA
TGTGCCAGCAGTTTTTGGGGACAGCAAGAGACCCAGTACTTC,CASSFWGQQETQYF,14,TRBV27,few,TRBJ2-5,TRBD1
TGCAGTGCCATCATCATTGCAAAGAGCTCCTCTAATGAAAAACTGTTTTTT,CSAIIIAKSSSNEKLFF,17,TRBV20-1,NA,TRBJ1-4,NA
TGTGCCAGCAGTTACACAGGGTTAGGGGACAATGAGCAGTTCTTC,CASSYTGLGDNEQFF,15,TRBV6-5,NA,TRBJ2-1,NA
TGCAGCGTTGACGGGGACAGGGACCTAGGAGCTTTCTTT,CSVDGDRDLGAFF,13,TRBV29-1,once,TRBJ1-1,TRBD1
TGTGCCAGCAGCAAAGGGGGCCTCTGGAACACTGTAGCTTTCTTT,CASSKGGLWNTVAFF,15,TRBV7-9,NA,TRBJ1-1,TRBD1
TGCAGTGCTAGGCCTTTGACAGGGACAAATGAAAAACTGTTTTTT,CSARPLTGTNEKLFF,15,TRBV20-1,NA,TRBJ1-4,TRBD1
TGTGCCAGCAGCTTAGGTGGACAGGGGGAGAGGAACACTGAAGCTTTCTTT,CASSLGGQGERNTEAFF,17,TRBV7-2,many,TRBJ1-1,TRBD1
TGTGCCAGCAGCCACTGGACAGAGAACACCGGGGAGCTGTTTTTT,CASSHWTENTGELFF,15,TRBV7-9,few,TRBJ2-2,NA
TGTGCCAGCAGTTTTCCTCAGGAGACAGGGGTGGATTCACCCCTCCACTTT,CASSFPQETGVDSPLHF,17,TRBV28,few,TRBJ1-6,TRBD1
TGTGCCAGTAGTGCGAGGGTAACAGATACGCAGTATTTT,CASSARVTDTQYF,13,TRBV19,few,TRBJ2-3,NA
TGTGCCAGCAGCTTGGACAGGGGGGTCTACAATGAGCAGTTCTTC,CASSLDRGVYNEQFF,15,TRBV7-9,few,TRBJ2-1,TRBD1
TGTGCCAGCAGTCCCATAGGGGCTGGAGATACGCAGTATTTT,CASSPIGAGDTQYF,14,TRBV6-2/TRBV6-3,many,TRBJ2-3,NA